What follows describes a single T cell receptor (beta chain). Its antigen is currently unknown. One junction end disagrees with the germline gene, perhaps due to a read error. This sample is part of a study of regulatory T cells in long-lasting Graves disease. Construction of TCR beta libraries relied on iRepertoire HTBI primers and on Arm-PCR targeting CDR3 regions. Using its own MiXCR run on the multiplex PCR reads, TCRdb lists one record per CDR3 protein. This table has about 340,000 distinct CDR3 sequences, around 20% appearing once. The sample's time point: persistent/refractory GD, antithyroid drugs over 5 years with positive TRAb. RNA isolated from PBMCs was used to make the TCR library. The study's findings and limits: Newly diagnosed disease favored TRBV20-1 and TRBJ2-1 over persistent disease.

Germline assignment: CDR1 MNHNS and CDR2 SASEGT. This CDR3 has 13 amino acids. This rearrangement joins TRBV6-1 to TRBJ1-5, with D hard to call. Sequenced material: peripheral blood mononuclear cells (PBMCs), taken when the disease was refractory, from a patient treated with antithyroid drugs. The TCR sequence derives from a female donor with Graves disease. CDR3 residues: CASRDGRYQPQHF. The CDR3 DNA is TGTGCCAGCCGTGACGGCCGATATCAGCCCCAGCATTTT.